This TCR beta chain was sequenced during a study of T cells after yellow fever vaccination (dated by TCRdb to the late 2010s). Background on the whole study: The SMART-Seq v4 Ultra Low Input RNA kit was used to prepare libraries from fractions with low cell numbers. To follow T-cell clones before and after both primary and booster YFV17D yellow fever vaccination, bulk TCR alpha and beta repertoires underwent longitudinal sequencing. Two healthy male donors, one aged 18 to 30 and one aged 30 to 39 years, were included in the cohort. Bulk PBMC replicates and cell subsets were isolated from blood drawn at multiple timepoints before and after both primary and secondary immunization.

The meaning of the sample's treatment or condition label: live attenuated yellow fever vaccine strain. A standard Ficoll-Paque protocol was used to isolate PBMCs from peripheral blood. Dynabeads CD4 and CD8 positive selection kits were used to isolate the CD4 and CD8 T-cell fractions. TriZol was used to extract RNA from bulk PBMCs, from CD4 and CD8 fractions, and from dextramer-positive and dextramer-negative fractions. TCR cDNA was made using 5'RACE template switching, a step that added a universal primer site and unique molecular identifiers. Priming of cDNA synthesis was performed from both the TCR alpha and TCR beta constant segments. Library amplification used two PCR steps, and the second PCR step added sample barcodes and sequencing adapters. Sequencing of the libraries was done on either Illumina HiSeq 2500 (2x100 bp) or NovaSeq (2x150 bp). Per the original workflow: MIGEC was used to demultiplex reads and collapse the reads into UMI consensus sequences, and MiXCR was used for V(D)J alignment. Vaccine-responding clonotypes were identified with edgeR using replicate PBMC samples, with FDR below 0.01 and a log2 fold change above 5 up to day 15 being required. Each bulk clonotype was labeled CD4 or CD8 based on which sequenced repertoire, CD4 or CD8, contained the clonotype at higher abundance. The raw public data were reprocessed by TCRdb itself: fastp quality trimming at Q25, MiXCR clonotype calling, in-frame beta chains only. Rows with one shared CDR3 protein collapse into an entry with the most common genes and DNA. These V and J calls rely on TCRdb rather than the paper's analysis. The sample table lists about 260,000 distinct CDR3 sequences, over 10% of them with a count of one. The ten top clones hold around 0.55% of the sample.

CDR1 and CDR2, looked up from the germline V gene (reference sequence), are DFQATT and SNEGSKA. At the junction V is shortened by 6 bases and J by 2 bases; bases outside the gene matches: 8. The CDR3 covers 14 residues, taking in both the cysteine and the phenylalanine. The kept DNA is CDR3 alone, 42 bases in frame from the first base. This clonotype has more than one count but fewer than ten. Its antigen is not yet known. No much larger clone is present one base from it, and per-base qualities are unavailable. Overall results and qualifications from the work: Computational filtering was needed because FACS-sorted repertoires could contain abundant contaminating clonotypes from the bulk population. Only a couple of donors were included in the study, so the extent to which the findings can be generalized is limited. Compared with the primary T-cell response, the secondary T-cell response was weaker but faster, peaking on day 5 rather than day 15. A small fraction of clonotypes showed up in both the CD4 and CD8 compartments, probably as a result of convergent recombination. After the booster, most clones that had expanded after primary vaccination were detected again (over 95% of CD4 and around nine tenths of CD8), suggesting broad maintenance of memory.

Sequences were derived from CD4+ T cells sorted from PBMCs, sampled 45 days after the yellow fever booster vaccination. The chain couples TRBV20-1 to TRBJ2-3, with 7 central nucleotides matching TRBD1. This TCR came from a man younger than 45 who received the YFV17D yellow fever vaccine. The nucleotide sequence reads TGCAGTGCACACAGGGGAAAGCTCACAGATACGCAGTATTTT. It codes for CSAHRGKLTDTQYF.